A selection of T cell receptor beta chains follows, all from one sample in a study of T cell responses to AZD1222 COVID-19 vaccine. The method was immunoSEQ multiplex PCR; TCRdb's version includes in-frame clones alone and lacks a portion of them. This sample yields tens of thousands of clones, of which roughly 91% are seen a single time; 22% belongs to the top ten. Sample: peripheral blood, taken on day 0 of AZD1222 vaccination. The receptors were sampled from an adult in good health. CDR3s include the opening cysteine and the closing phenylalanine or tryptophan. Fields, in order: J gene, V gene, CDR3 protein.

>TRBJ2-7|TRBV7-2
CASSQRLASYEQYF
>TRBJ2-3|TRBV2
CASSASLAGDITQYF
>TRBJ2-2|TRBV15
CATSRGQLERAGELFF
>TRBJ2-1|TRBV7-8
CASSPGQGPYNEQFF
>TRBJ1-1|TRBV19
CASSTSGGGRTEAFF
>TRBJ2-7|TRBV18
CASSPSGNEQYF
>TRBJ1-6|TRBV7-3
CASSLDRNNSPLHF
>TRBJ2-2|TRBV10-3
CAIRNPGGQNTGELFF
>TRBJ2-2|TRBV28
CASSTRVGGELFF
>TRBJ1-5|TRBV6-6
CASSYDRDNQPQHF
>TRBJ2-7|TRBV7-3
CASSPGTSGGGEQYF
>TRBJ2-7|TRBV25-1
CASSATGGTYEQYF
>TRBJ2-3|TRBV5-1
CASSLAQGADTQYF
>TRBJ1-1|TRBV29-1
CSVERDLGTEAFF
>TRBJ1-2|TRBV3-1/TRBV3-2
CASSQPAGQPYGYTF
>TRBJ1-6|TRBV11-2
CASSLDDSAFYNSPLHF
>TRBJ2-7|TRBV6-4
CASTAKMDSDEQYF
>TRBJ2-2|TRBV11-2
CASSRTGRQGAGELFF
>TRBJ2-1|TRBV19
CASFASGGAVGNEQFF
>TRBJ2-7|TRBV18
CASSSQYEQYF
>TRBJ1-1|TRBV6-4
CASSEARGTEAFF
>TRBJ2-3|TRBV11-2
CASSLDVVRTDTQYF
>TRBJ2-7|TRBV27
CASSLSGGGAPYEQYF
>TRBJ2-2|TRBV12-3/TRBV12-4
CASSSGELFF
>TRBJ1-2|TRBV4-1
CASSQGLGGANYGYTF
>TRBJ1-4|TRBV6-5
CASKWSGNEKLFF
>TRBJ1-5|TRBV5-1
CASSLEFNQPQHF
>TRBJ2-7|TRBV6-5
CASSHHRDAYEQYF
>TRBJ2-1|TRBV6-5
CASIGQLSSYNEQFF
>TRBJ1-5|TRBV27
CASSSSLRGRVGQPQHF
>TRBJ1-5|TRBV9
CASSVGWDRDQPQHF